This passage covers 27 T cell receptor beta chains from one sample sequenced in a study of blood T cell repertoires in COVID-19. The method was immunoSEQ multiplex PCR; TCRdb's version includes in-frame clones alone and lacks a portion of them. In the table there are over 100,000 clones, 65% to 90% of which are singletons. Sequences were obtained from peripheral blood. These receptors all stem from a man aged 60 to 69 with acute or convalescent COVID-19.

The chain is built from TRBV2 and TRBJ1-5, with D maybe TRBD1 (5 bases). This CDR3 spans 15 amino acids. Per the germline V gene, CDR1 is SNHLY and CDR2 is FYNNEI. Trimming pared 4 bases from V and 2 bases from J, leaving 12 bases between. CDR3 amino acids: CASSVRGNGNQPQHF. The CDR3 nucleotides read TGTGCCAGCAGTGTACGGGGGAATGGCAATCAGCCCCAGCATTTT.

This chain uses TRBV30 with TRBJ2-5; the match to TRBD2 covers 8 bases. The junction had 9 bases not matched to a gene; V was cut back by 2 bases and J by 7 bases. Germline values: CDR1 GTSNPN, CDR2 SVGIG (reference sequence). The CDR3 extends over 14 amino acids. The CDR3 bases are TGTGCCTGGAGTAACAGCGGGGGCCAGGGGACCCAGTACTTC. As protein: CAWSNSGGQGTQYF.

The J gene is TRBJ2-5, the V gene TRBV5-1; 14 bases agree with TRBD2. The V gene's germline CDR1 is SGHRS and CDR2 YFSETQ. The trim removed 7 bases at V and 5 bases at J, leaving 4 bases unmatched. The CDR3 covers 14 residues. CDR3 coding DNA: TGCGCCAGCGCGGGACTAGCGGGAGCGGAGACCCAGTACTTC. Translated, it gives CASAGLAGAETQYF.

The chain joins TRBV7-9 to TRBJ2-7; D unresolved. Deletions cut 5 bases from V and 1 base from J, with 15 bases between. CDR1 is SEHNR and CDR2 is FQNEAQ in the germline V gene (reference sequence). This CDR3 spans 15 amino acids. CDR3 nucleotides: TGTGCCAGCAGCCACACCACGTTTTTATCCTACGAGCAGTACTTC. Translating gives CASSHTTFLSYEQYF.

This clone was detected a few times. The chain joins TRBV4-3 to TRBJ2-1, with a weak D call TRBD2 (6 bases). In germline, CDR1 is LGHNA, CDR2 YSLEER. V lost 2 bases and J 0 bases, leaving 8 bases between the germline ends. The CDR3 extends over 15 amino acids. This CDR3 reads CASSQLAVSYNEQFF. The CDR3 nucleotides are TGCGCCAGCAGCCAATTAGCGGTCTCCTACAATGAGCAGTTCTTC.

This rearrangement joins TRBV11-3 to TRBJ1-6, with unresolved D. This CDR3 has 15 residues. The V end lost 1 base, the J end lost 6 bases, and 10 bases lay between the germline ends. Germline V gene lookup returns CDR1 SGHNT and CDR2 YENEEA. Here the CDR3 DNA reads TGTGCCAGCAGCTTAGGGCAGACACTTAATTCACCCCTCCACTTT. Translated: CASSLGQTLNSPLHF.

V is TRBV7-2 and J is TRBJ1-1, with TRBD1 identical over 9 bases. CDR3 size: 15 residues. V was pared by 2 bases and J by 5 bases, with 6 bases of the junction left unmatched. Germline assignment: CDR1 SGHTA and CDR2 FQGNSA. The CDR3 nucleotides read TGTGCCAGCAGCTTAAAAGGGACAGGGATGACTGAAGCTTTCTTT. Its protein product is CASSLKGTGMTEAFF.

The V gene is TRBV4-1, the J gene TRBJ2-7, with D possibly matching TRBD2 (6 bases). The CDR3 runs 15 residues. The V gene lost 7 bases and the J gene lost 0 bases, with 16 bases spanning the gap. Germline V gene sequence: CDR1 MGHRA, CDR2 YSYEKL. CDR3 sequence reads: CASTKMAGTSYEQYF. The CDR3 DNA sequence: TGCGCCAGCACAAAGATGGCGGGAACCTCCTACGAGCAGTACTTC.

V gene TRBV6-5 combines with J gene TRBJ2-1; weak D call: TRBD2 (6 bases). CDR1 and CDR2 (germline): MNHEY, SVGAGI. Trimming removed 5 bases from V and 5 bases from J, with 16 bases in between. This CDR3 comprises 15 residues. The CDR3 here is CASSPEGLANNEQFF. CDR3 DNA sequence: TGTGCCAGCAGTCCTGAGGGACTGGCAAACAATGAGCAGTTCTTC.

The chain carries TRBV6-1 and TRBJ1-3, with TRBD1 matching over 7 bases. CDR1 MNHNS and CDR2 SASEGT come from the germline V gene. The CDR3 sequence is 18 residues long. The V and J ends lost 2 bases and 0 bases, in that order; junction bases with no gene match: 10. This chain's CDR3 is CASSEKGQTGSSGNTIYF. The CDR3 DNA sequence: TGTGCCAGCAGTGAAAAAGGACAGACAGGGTCCTCTGGAAACACCATATATTTT.

The chain uses TRBV27 and TRBJ2-5; unclear D gene. CDR3 length: 13 residues. Trimming pared 5 bases from V and 1 base from J, leaving 8 bases between. CDR1 is MNHEY and CDR2 is SMNVEV in the germline V gene (reference sequence). The CDR3, as DNA: TGTGCCAGCAGTCCTCGACTCCAAGAGACCCAGTACTTC. Translation gives CASSPRLQETQYF.

The chain has TRBV14 and TRBJ1-2; 11 nucleotides line up with TRBD1. Germline-derived CDR1 and CDR2 are SGHDN and FVKESK. This CDR3 is 16 amino acids long. The V and J ends lost 4 bases and 5 bases, in that order; junction bases with no gene match: 9. CDR3: CASSPLGTGGTYGYTF. The CDR3 DNA is TGTGCCAGCAGCCCTCTCGGGACAGGGGGAACTTATGGCTACACCTTC.

In DNA, the CDR3 is TGTGCCAGCAGCCGTACGGGTACCGGGGAGCTGTTTTTT. This translates into CASSRTGTGELFF. This chain links TRBV11-2 with TRBJ2-2; no reliable D call. Germline lookup yields CDR1 SGHAT and CDR2 FQNNGV. V was pared by 5 bases and J by 5 bases, with 9 bases between. CDR3 length equals 13 residues.

V is TRBV19 and J is TRBJ1-3; 12 bases fit TRBD1. CDR1 and CDR2 from the germline V gene are LNHDA and SQIVND (reference sequence). V shed 7 bases and J 1 base; nucleotides not matched to a gene: 14. The CDR3 has 19 amino acids. CDR3 loop: CASMGILGTGGLSGNTIYF. The CDR3 DNA reads TGTGCCAGTATGGGGATCTTGGGGACAGGGGGCCTGTCTGGAAACACCATATATTTT. Complete variable domain (other parts from reference TRBV19 and TRBJ1-3): DGGITQSPKYLFRKEGQNVTLSCEQNLNHDAMYWYRQDPGQGLRLIYYSQIVNDFQKGDIAEGYSVSREKKESFPLTVTSAQKNPTAFYLCASMGILGTGGLSGNTIYFGEGSWLTVV.

This clone was detected only a few times. The CDR3 reads CAWSVRTGLTGELFF. The CDR3 DNA reads as TGTGCCTGGAGTGTTCGGACAGGCCTCACCGGGGAGCTGTTTTTT. The chain couples TRBV30 to TRBJ2-2, with 7 bases that match TRBD1. V dropped 0 bases and J dropped 4; count of bases not matched to a gene: 5. Germline CDR1 GTSNPN, CDR2 SVGIG (reference sequence). CDR3 size: 15 residues.

The count of this clone is one. The V gene is TRBV6-5, the J gene TRBJ1-2; perhaps TRBD1 as D (5 bases). Germline CDR1 MNHEY, CDR2 SVGAGI. The CDR3 runs to 14 residues. With 2 bases removed from V and 7 bases from J, the gap between germline ends came to 14 bases. The CDR3: CASSYGAEVSGYTF. DNA of the CDR3: TGTGCCAGCAGTTACGGGGCAGAGGTGTCTGGCTACACCTTC.

V and J are TRBV6-5 and TRBJ1-2; TRBD1 matches 7 bases. CDR1 MNHEY and CDR2 SVGAGI come from the germline V gene. Trimming took 6 bases from V and 4 from J; bases not matched to a gene: 5. CDR3 length: 13 amino acids. CDR3 region: CASSQGQIYGYTF. The CDR3 nucleotides read TGTGCCAGCAGCCAGGGACAGATCTATGGCTACACCTTC.

The chain employs TRBV12-3 or TRBV12-4 and TRBJ2-3; 7 positions agree with TRBD2. This CDR3 is built from 13 residues. Losses at the gene ends were 7 bases for V and 6 bases for J; bases not matched to a gene: 7. The DNA for the CDR3 is TGTGCCAGCACCCCTAGCGGTGCGGATACGCAGTATTTT. This encodes CASTPSGADTQYF.

This chain joins TRBV11-2 and TRBJ2-3; TRBD1 matches at 8 bases. Germline trimming cut 3 bases from V and 0 bases from J; bases unmatched to any gene: 5. The CDR3 is made up of 16 amino acids. Looked up from germline, CDR1 is SGHAT and CDR2 is FQNNGV. The CDR3 DNA is TGTGCCAGCAGCTTTATTACAGGGGGGAGCACAGATACGCAGTATTTT. As protein: CASSFITGGSTDTQYF. The full variable domain, completed using reference TRBV11-2 and TRBJ2-3, is EAGVAQSPRYKIIEKRQSVAFWCNPISGHATLYWYQQILGQGPKLLIQFQNNGVVDDSQLPKDRFSAERLKGVDSTLKIQPAKLEDSAVYLCASSFITGGSTDTQYFGPGTRLTVL.

The V call is TRBV7-2, the J call TRBJ1-5, with 9 bases identical to TRBD1. The germline V gene encodes CDR1 SGHTA and CDR2 FQGNSA. This CDR3 comprises 13 residues. The V gene end was trimmed by 4 bases and the J gene end by 5 bases; junction bases not matched to a gene: 0. CDR3 loop: CASSWTGDQPQHF. The DNA for the CDR3 is TGTGCCAGCAGCTGGACAGGGGATCAGCCCCAGCATTTT.

This clone was recorded a few times. The chain uses TRBV6-5 and TRBJ2-2; D gene ambiguous. This CDR3 has 13 residues. Looked up from germline, CDR1 is MNHEY and CDR2 is SVGAGI. V lost 0 bases and J 6 bases, leaving 5 bases between the germline ends. The CDR3 loop is CASSYSEPGELFF. The CDR3 DNA reads TGTGCCAGCAGTTACTCGGAGCCCGGGGAGCTGTTTTTT.

The genes are TRBV28 and TRBJ1-1; D unresolved. The CDR3 is 15 amino acids. Germline loops: CDR1 MDHEN, CDR2 SYDVKM. The V end lost 6 bases, the J end lost 11 bases, and 25 bases lay between the germline ends. The CDR3 here is CASSPNKTPLNPAFF. The CDR3, as DNA: TGTGCCAGCAGCCCTAATAAAACGCCCCTTAATCCGGCTTTCTTT.

As DNA, the CDR3 is TGTGCTTCCTCGGACAGGATTCTTACAGATACGCAGTATTTT. Protein: CASSDRILTDTQYF. V and J are TRBV30 and TRBJ2-3; 7 positions agree with TRBD1. CDR1 GTSNPN and CDR2 SVGIG come from the germline V gene (reference sequence). The CDR3 loop spans 14 amino acids.

This clone was seen a single time. The V gene is TRBV7-9, the J gene TRBJ1-4; D is uncertain. Germline CDR1 and CDR2: SEHNR and FQNEAQ (reference sequence). Trimming pared 1 base from V and 1 base from J, leaving 4 bases between. This CDR3 region has 14 residues. CDR3 in DNA: TGTGCCAGCAGCTTAGTCAGAACTAATGAAAAACTGTTTTTT. Translation: CASSLVRTNEKLFF.

The chain employs TRBV9 and TRBJ1-2, with TRBD1 matching 7 bases. CDR1 is SGDLS, CDR2 YYNGEE, per germline. J gave up 5 bases and V 0 bases, and 10 bases lay outside the gene matches. The CDR3 runs to 16 residues. The DNA for the CDR3 is TGTGCCAGCAGCGTAGGCCAACCGGTACAGGGGTATGGCTACACCTTC. Protein sequence: CASSVGQPVQGYGYTF.

As for this clone: Other DNA sequences from this sample encode an identical CDR3 as well. The rearrangement links TRBV28 to TRBJ1-1, with D uncertain. V was trimmed by 1 base and J by 2 bases, leaving 5 bases between them. Germline values: CDR1 MDHEN, CDR2 SYDVKM. The CDR3 has 13 amino acids. CDR3 loop: CASSLSQNTEAFF. CDR3 coding DNA: TGTGCCAGCAGTTTATCACAAAACACTGAAGCTTTCTTT.

The chain has TRBV5-6 and TRBJ1-5; a possible D gene is TRBD1 (5 bases). The V gene's germline CDR1 is SGHDT and CDR2 YYEEEE. V lost 1 base and J 1 base, leaving 15 bases between the germline ends. The CDR3 has 17 residues. The CDR3 bases are TGTGCCAGCAGCTTGTTGCGGGGGGGAGGGAGCAATCAGCCCCAGCATTTT. It translates to CASSLLRGGGSNQPQHF.